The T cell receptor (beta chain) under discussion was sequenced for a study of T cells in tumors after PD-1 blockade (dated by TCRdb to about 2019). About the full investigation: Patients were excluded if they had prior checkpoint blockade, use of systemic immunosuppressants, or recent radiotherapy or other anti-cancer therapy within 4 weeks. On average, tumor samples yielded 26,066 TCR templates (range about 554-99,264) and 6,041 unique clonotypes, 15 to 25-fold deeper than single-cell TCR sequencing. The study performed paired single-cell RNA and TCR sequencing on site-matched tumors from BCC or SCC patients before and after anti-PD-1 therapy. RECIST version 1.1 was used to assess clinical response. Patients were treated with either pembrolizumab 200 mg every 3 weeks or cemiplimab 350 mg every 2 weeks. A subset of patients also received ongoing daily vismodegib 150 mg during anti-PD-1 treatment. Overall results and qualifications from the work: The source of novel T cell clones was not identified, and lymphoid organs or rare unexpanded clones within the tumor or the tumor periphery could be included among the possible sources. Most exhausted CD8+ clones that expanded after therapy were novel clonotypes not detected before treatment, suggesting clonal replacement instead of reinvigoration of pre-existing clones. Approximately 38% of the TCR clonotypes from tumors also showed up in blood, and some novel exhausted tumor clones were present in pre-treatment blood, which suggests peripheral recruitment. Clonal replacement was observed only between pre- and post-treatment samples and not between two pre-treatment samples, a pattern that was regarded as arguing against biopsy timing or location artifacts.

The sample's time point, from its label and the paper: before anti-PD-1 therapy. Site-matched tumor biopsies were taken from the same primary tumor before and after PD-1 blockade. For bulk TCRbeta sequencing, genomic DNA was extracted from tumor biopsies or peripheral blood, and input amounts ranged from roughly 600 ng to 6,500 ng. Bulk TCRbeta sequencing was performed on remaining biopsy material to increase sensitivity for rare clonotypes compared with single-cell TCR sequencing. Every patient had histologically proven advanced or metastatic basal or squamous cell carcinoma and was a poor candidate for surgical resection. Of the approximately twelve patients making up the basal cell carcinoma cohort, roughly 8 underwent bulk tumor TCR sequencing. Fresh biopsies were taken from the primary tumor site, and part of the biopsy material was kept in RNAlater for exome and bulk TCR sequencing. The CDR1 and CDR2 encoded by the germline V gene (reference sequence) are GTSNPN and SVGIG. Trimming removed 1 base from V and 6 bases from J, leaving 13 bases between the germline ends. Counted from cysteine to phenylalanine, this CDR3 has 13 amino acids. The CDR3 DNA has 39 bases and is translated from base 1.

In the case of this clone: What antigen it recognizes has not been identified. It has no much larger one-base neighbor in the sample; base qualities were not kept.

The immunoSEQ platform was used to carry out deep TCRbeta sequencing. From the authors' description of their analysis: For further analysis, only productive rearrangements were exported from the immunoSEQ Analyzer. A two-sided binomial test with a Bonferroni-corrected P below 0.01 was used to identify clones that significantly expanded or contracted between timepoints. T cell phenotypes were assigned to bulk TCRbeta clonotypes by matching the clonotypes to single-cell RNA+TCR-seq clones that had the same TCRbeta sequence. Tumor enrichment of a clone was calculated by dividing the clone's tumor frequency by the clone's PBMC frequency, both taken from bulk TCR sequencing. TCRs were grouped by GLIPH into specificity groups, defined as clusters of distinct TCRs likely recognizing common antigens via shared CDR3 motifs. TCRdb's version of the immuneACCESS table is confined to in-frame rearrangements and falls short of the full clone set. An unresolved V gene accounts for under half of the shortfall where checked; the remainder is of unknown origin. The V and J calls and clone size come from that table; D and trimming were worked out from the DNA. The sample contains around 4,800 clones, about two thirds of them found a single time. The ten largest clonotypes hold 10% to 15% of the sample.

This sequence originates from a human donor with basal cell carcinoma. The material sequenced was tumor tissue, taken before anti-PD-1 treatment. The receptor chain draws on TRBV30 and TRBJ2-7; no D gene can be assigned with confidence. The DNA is TGTGCCTGGAGTGCGCGCCCGCGAATCGAGCAGTACTTC. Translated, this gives CAWSARPRIEQYF.